A selection of T cell receptor beta chains follows, all from one sample in a study of Graves' ophthalmopathy and Graves' hyperthyroidism. In TCRdb, the multiplex PCR reads were re-called with MiXCR into one record per CDR3 protein. The table has around 400,000 distinct CDR3 sequences, 15% to 20% seen once. Material for sequencing was peripheral blood. Receptors were obtained from a woman aged 18-30 years with Graves' ophthalmopathy. Each CDR3 is given with its conserved first and last residue.

cdr3_aa j_call v_call
CASSGVGTGYQAEAFF TRBJ1-1 TRBV12-3/TRBV12-4
CSARDFGTGSSPLHF TRBJ1-6 TRBV20-1
CAWSVGRRANTEAFF TRBJ1-1 TRBV30
CASSPFDSLTNYGYTF TRBJ1-2 TRBV28
CASSHQRDIIEAFF TRBJ1-1 TRBV7-2
CASRQDYSNQPQHF TRBJ1-5 TRBV28
CASSLGTASSVNTIYF TRBJ1-3 TRBV6-5
CASIAGNGYGYTF TRBJ1-2 TRBV6-2/TRBV6-3
CAIGDRGGNQPQHF TRBJ1-5 TRBV24-1
CASSQGGPGRNYGYTF TRBJ1-2 TRBV7-2
CASRDRGREQYF TRBJ2-7 TRBV28
CARGEKYF TRBJ2-7 TRBV2
CSVEDGGVGYGYTF TRBJ1-2 TRBV29-1
CASSFSGTSFDEQYF TRBJ2-7 TRBV12-3/TRBV12-4
CASRRGVQETQYF TRBJ2-5 TRBV27
CATNGIGGQGRTGELFF TRBJ2-2 TRBV10-3
CASRLDRVHQPQHF TRBJ1-5 TRBV6-2/TRBV6-3